This passage covers 7 T cell receptor beta chains from one sample sequenced in a study of blood T cell repertoires in COVID-19. Assay used: immunoSEQ multiplex PCR; TCRdb lists only in-frame clones, some missing. The profile shows tens of thousands of clones, 75% to 90% of them singletons. The sample was peripheral blood. These receptors came from a human donor in a cohort sampled during active COVID-19.

This clone showed up just a few times. The rearrangement joins TRBV19 to TRBJ2-1; 7 nucleotides align to TRBD1. The CDR3 contains 12 residues. Germline V gene lookup returns CDR1 LNHDA and CDR2 SQIVND (reference sequence). Trimming took 10 bases from V and 7 from J; bases not matched to a gene: 7. CDR3 loop: CATMDRPNEQFF. For the CDR3, the DNA is TGTGCCACCATGGACAGGCCTAATGAGCAGTTCTTC.

This clone has only a few counts. V gene TRBV2 combines with J gene TRBJ2-1, with TRBD2 matching over 9 bases. The junction had 11 bases not matched to a gene; V was cut back by 0 bases and J by 5 bases. The CDR3 consists of 18 residues. Per the germline V gene, CDR1 is SNHLY and CDR2 is FYNNEI. The CDR3 here is CASSEALSPIAGDNEQFF. The DNA for the CDR3 is TGTGCCAGCAGTGAAGCGCTTTCCCCCATAGCGGGAGACAATGAGCAGTTCTTC.

This clone was seen only once. The V gene is TRBV14, the J gene TRBJ2-3; no firm D call. V was clipped by 1 base and J by 2 bases, with 7 bases between them. The CDR3 is 14 amino acids. Germline lookup yields CDR1 SGHDN and CDR2 FVKESK. The CDR3 reads CASSQGPNTDTQYF. CDR3 in DNA: TGTGCCAGCAGCCAAGGGCCCAACACAGATACGCAGTATTTT.

The V call is TRBV7-6, the J call TRBJ1-6; tentatively, D is TRBD1 (5 bases). CDR3 length equals 14 residues. Germline V gene data show CDR1 as SGHVS and CDR2 as FNYEAQ. Trimming took off 6 bases at V and 5 bases at J, with 11 bases between the two ends. CDR3 residues: CASRPTVDNSPLHF. CDR3 nucleotides: TGTGCCAGCAGACCGACAGTGGATAATTCACCCCTCCACTTT. Full variable domain (missing parts from reference TRBV7-6 and TRBJ1-6): GAGVSQSPRYKVTKRGQDVALRCDPISGHVSLYWYRQALGQGPEFLTYFNYEAQQDKSGLPNDRFSAERPEGSISTLTIQRTEQRDSAMYRCASRPTVDNSPLHFGNGTRLTVT.

The J gene is TRBJ2-2, the V gene TRBV9; 9 bases line up with TRBD1. Germline values: CDR1 SGDLS, CDR2 YYNGEE. There are 17 residues in the CDR3. Trimming removed 4 bases from V and 4 bases from J; junction bases left unmatched: 11. This CDR3 reads CASSIQGASVGTGELFF. DNA of the CDR3: TGTGCCAGCAGCATACAGGGGGCGTCGGTCGGCACCGGGGAGCTGTTTTTT.

This chain connects TRBV27 to TRBJ1-6, with 7 positions matching TRBD1. V lost 3 bases to trimming and J lost 6 bases; unmatched junction nucleotides: 8. The V gene's germline CDR1 is MNHEY and CDR2 SMNVEV (reference sequence). The CDR3 totals 16 residues. The CDR3 reads CASSFLSGGSNSPLHF. The CDR3 bases are TGTGCCAGCAGTTTTCTGTCAGGGGGGAGTAATTCACCCCTCCACTTT.

The chain has TRBV6-5 and TRBJ2-7, with a tentative D call TRBD2 (5 bases). CDR3 length: 13 amino acids. V dropped 2 bases and J dropped 6 bases, with 11 bases sitting between them. Germline CDR1 and CDR2: MNHEY and SVGAGI. The CDR3 spells CASSYRAGGEQYF. Here the CDR3 DNA reads TGTGCCAGCAGTTACAGGGCGGGCGGCGAGCAGTACTTC.